This T cell receptor beta chain was found in a study of cytomegalovirus exposure and HLA in healthy donors (dated by TCRdb to 2016 to 2017). Regarding the research as a whole: An earlier analysis of around 600 of the donors reported 250 to 300 Gb of sequence data and roughly 100 million unique TCR beta sequences from about 200 million T cells. The genetic ancestry cluster associated with self-reported Caucasian donors included about four fifths of the roughly 400 genotyped donors. Class I and class II HLA loci were covered by the typing at four-digit resolution. A later analysis re-examined previously published TCR beta repertoires from over 500 donors and added high-resolution HLA genotyping to investigate patterns of TCR occurrence. On average, 235,054 unique TCR beta nucleotide sequences were sequenced per donor among about 400 genotyped donors of the cohort, with 15% to 20% of those sequences being non-productive. Alongside the repertoire data, information on donor age, sex, ethnicity and CMV serostatus was compiled. The study used immunosequencing to profile the T cell repertoires of several hundred subjects and linked those repertoires to cytomegalovirus serostatus. Four to six DR-DQ haplotypes were handled as single units for association and clustering because linkage in the cohort was strong. A later genetic analysis used genome-wide SNP genotypes for about three fifths of the 666 donors, treating that subset as a discovery cohort. The study combined high-throughput TCR immunosequencing, statistical association of individual TCRs with disease status, and machine learning to predict cytomegalovirus infection status. The number of donors typed differed by locus, with roughly 620-640 for A, B, C, DRB1 and DQB1, around 500 for DQA1, some 570 for DPA1, and about 450 for DPB1. The aim of the study was to test whether cataloging public T cell receptors could identify signatures of past pathogen exposure. Rather than using new phenotypic data, the later analysis identified candidate immune exposures from TCR beta sequences and from how often those sequences occurred across donors. In addition to the first cohort of roughly 670 subjects, a separate validation cohort of approximately 110 different subjects was used. An early release that covered more than 550 HLA-typed donors contained around 300 gigabases of sequencing data and tens of millions of unique TCR sequences. An earlier analysis of approximately 630 of the donors applied high-throughput TCR beta sequencing to assess whether each TCR beta V gene segment acted as functional or pseudogenic. Every repertoire in the discovery cohort had been generated on one and the same sequencing platform.

The germline V gene (reference sequence) supplies CDR1 MNHNY and CDR2 SVGAGI. The CDR3 runs 14 amino acids, cysteine and phenylalanine included. The sequence is cut down to CDR3 DNA, 42 bases in frame from base 1. V is cut back by 6 bases and J by 2 bases, with 6 bases in the junction unmatched. Study-level results and caveats: Linkage disequilibrium might explain the correlated functional status among segregating V segments, but an unknown experimental factor could not be ruled out. The earlier analysis of a few hundred of the donors excluded about 16 rarely observed V segments, including chromosome 9 orphons, because counts were too low. A further reported finding was that TCR beta sequences accurately predicted the HLA-A and HLA-B alleles for most subjects in the first cohort. Most TCR sequences were seen in very few donors, while some public TCRs were found in many individuals. Three of the identified cytomegalovirus-associated TCR beta chains were confirmed in vitro to be specific for cytomegalovirus antigens. Cytomegalovirus status was reported to be diagnosed by the classifier with high specificity and sensitivity in both the original and validation cohorts. Because the 87-base-pair reads could not distinguish some IMGT-functional V segments, including TRBV6-2 and TRBV6-3, those segments were excluded. V-gene and J-gene trimming of TCR beta chains was associated with a missense DCLRE1C variant in a later genetic analysis, and the association was replicated in an independent cohort. In a later analysis, HLA-associated TCR beta chains were found to be more clonally expanded and to have lower generation probabilities than equally common non-associated chains. HLA typing was unavailable for some donors at each locus, so association tests used only the typed subset. In a later analysis, TCR association rates were found to vary across HLA loci, with the most associated TCRs seen for DRB1 alleles and the fewest for HLA-C alleles. In a later analysis, most CMV-associated TCR beta chains were found to appear HLA-restricted, with HLA associations seemingly driven largely by CMV exposure. A later genetic analysis reported fewer N-insertions in productive TCRs among donors in an Asian-associated ancestry cluster than the roughly 720-donor mean. CMV serostatus was the only immune exposure information available for the cohort. In an earlier analysis of roughly 560 of the donors, most TCR beta V segments were observed in productive rearrangements about 87% or about 30% of the time, broadly matching IMGT annotations. The study listed approximately 160 TCR beta chains as associated with cytomegalovirus. The sequencing pipeline was judged likely to have produced a cluster of highly shared sequence variants as a technical artifact. When HLA alleles, especially DR and DQ, strongly co-occurred, attributing TCR associations to individual alleles was difficult. A later analysis reported that several top co-occurrence clusters appeared linked to parvovirus B19, influenza, CMV and Epstein-Barr virus. Presence/absence analyses assumed roughly uniform sequencing depth across donors, an assumption that may not hold. In this cohort, only TCR beta chains were sequenced, and detectable features were limited by the absence of alpha or paired-chain data. According to the authors, the approach could potentially be generalized to other disease states and immunological phenotypes. Specific HLA alleles were associated with 16,951 TCR beta sequences at a false discovery rate of 0.05 in a later analysis.

The cohort was made up of approximately 670 healthy bone marrow donors. At the time of sampling, every cohort member was nominally healthy, though immune exposures that went unrecorded were likely present. The donor was CMV seronegative and was included in the group of several hundred seronegative cohort members. Each donor provided a peripheral blood sample, and peripheral blood mononuclear cells were used for TCR beta sequencing. Genomic DNA extraction from the blood cell samples was performed with the Qiagen DNeasy Blood Extraction Kit. To note about this clone: The antigen this receptor binds is unknown. There are no base qualities to consult, and no much larger clone falls within one base.

Library preparation used the immunoSEQ multiplex PCR assay. The multiplex PCR relied on a mix of 60 forward primers for TCR Vbeta segments and 13 reverse primers for TCR Jbeta segments. Amplification of the CDR3 region of rearranged TCR beta genes was performed with a multiplex PCR assay on genomic DNA. On the Illumina HiSeq System, the amplified TCR beta libraries were sequenced as 87-base-pair reads. The study's processing was this. Across the 600 to 700 repertoires, a later analysis counted approximately 75 million unique TCR beta chains, roughly 11 million of which were shared by at least two donors. To remove PCR and sequencing errors, raw reads were error-corrected and collapsed into unique sequences using a nearest-neighbor algorithm that merged closely related sequences. Alignment of CDR3 sequences to IMGT reference sequences was used to assign V, D and J gene segments. For a sequence to be retained, at least a six-nucleotide match to both a V gene segment and a J gene segment was required. A rearrangement counted as productive if the CDR3 had no stop codons and remained in frame with V and J, and every other rearrangement counted as non-productive. CDR3 was defined by IMGT convention, running from the second conserved V-encoded cysteine to the conserved J-encoded phenylalanine. The earlier analysis of about 570 of the donors excluded any sequence lacking an unambiguous match to a single V gene segment. An earlier analysis of 450 to 650 of the donors called V segments functional above 56.7% productive rearrangements and segregating when the between-donor standard deviation exceeded 5%. A statistical classification framework was built to diagnose cytomegalovirus status from the catalog of TCR beta chain sequences. A later analysis assigned V and J genes by comparing TCR nucleotide sequences with IMGT/GENE-DB human TR gene sequences. A later analysis assigned CDR3 sequences and most-parsimonious VDJ recombination scenarios with the TCRdist pipeline. In a later analysis, each TCR beta chain was defined by its CDR3 amino acid sequence together with its V-gene family, and reads lacking a unique V-gene family were excluded. In a later analysis, approximately 590 highly shared, low-generation-probability nucleotide sequences were removed to address suspected cross-contamination and a sequencing artifact. In a later analysis, a clonal expansion index for each public chain was calculated from normalized within-repertoire ranks of inferred template counts. Generation probabilities in a later analysis came from a VDJ recombination model fitted to out-of-frame rearrangements, and those results were checked against IGoR. In a later analysis, hypergeometric tests were used to score TCR-TCR, TCR-HLA and TCR-CMV co-occurrence, with a repertoire-size bias correction applied to TCR pairs. False discovery rates were estimated in a later analysis by permuting HLA or CMV assignments 20 times. In a later analysis, co-occurring TCRs were grouped with DBSCAN, and TCRdist sequence similarity was added when clustering was performed within HLA-allele-positive subsets. Repertoires with fewer than 30,000 or more than 120,000 public chains, plus five repertoires with anomalous nucleotide sharing, were excluded from co-occurrence clustering. Held by TCRdb, this immuneACCESS table contains in-frame sequences only and omits some clones. Under half of the omission traces to an unresolved V gene where checked; the cause of the rest is unknown. V and J calls and clone size come straight from that table; D and trimming were deduced from the DNA. Within this sample are roughly 140,000 clones, with roughly 80% of them counted one time only. The ten largest clones capture about 4.7% of the sample.

The rearrangement combines TRBV6-6 with TRBJ2-7; 8 of the junction bases match TRBD1. The sequenced sample was PBMCs. The sequence was obtained from a male donor in good health and CMV-seronegative. The base sequence is TGTGCCAGCAGAGACAGGGGAGTCCCCTACGAGCAGTACTTC. Its product reads: CASRDRGVPYEQYF.